The 26 T cell receptor beta chains below come from one sample, sequenced in a study of shared clonotypes between healthy human individuals. Only in-frame clones appear in the TCRdb table, and some are missing; sequencing was by immunoSEQ multiplex PCR. The sample holds about 1,500,000 clones, 96% seen once. Sequencing used naive CD4+ T cells sorted from blood. As for subset: CD45RA+ positively selected. The origin of the receptors is a man in his thirties or forties in good health.

The chain recombines TRBV28 with TRBJ2-5; D gene unclear. The CDR3 runs to 13 residues. V gave up 7 bases and J gave up 4 bases, with 13 bases separating them. Germline CDR1 and CDR2: MDHEN and SYDVKM. CDR3 protein: CASKFSSPETQYF. The DNA for the CDR3 is TGTGCCAGCAAGTTTTCGTCCCCAGAGACCCAGTACTTC.

V is TRBV30 and J is TRBJ2-1; no reliable D call. Germline-derived CDR1 and CDR2 are GTSNPN and SVGIG (reference sequence). Deletions cut 0 bases from V and 7 bases from J, with 7 bases between. The CDR3 is 12 residues long. The CDR3 nucleotides are TGTGCCTGGAGTGTACAATGGAATGAGCAGTTCTTC. Encoded protein: CAWSVQWNEQFF.

This rearrangement joins TRBV5-1 to TRBJ2-5, with a possible D match to TRBD2 (6 bases). The CDR3 covers 15 residues. The V gene lost 1 base and the J gene lost 1 base, with 11 bases spanning the gap. Germline values: CDR1 SGHRS, CDR2 YFSETQ. In nucleotides, the CDR3 is TGCGCCAGCAGCTTGCCCCTGGGGGGCCAAGAGACCCAGTACTTC. Translating it yields CASSLPLGGQETQYF.

The V gene is TRBV29-1, the J gene TRBJ1-1; D is ambiguous. The CDR3 runs 13 residues. V was trimmed by 4 bases and J by 0 bases, leaving 9 bases between them. Germline V gives CDR1 SQVTM, CDR2 ANQGSEA. The CDR3 sequence is CSVVRQLNTEAFF. In nucleotides, the CDR3 is TGCAGCGTTGTGCGGCAGCTGAACACTGAAGCTTTCTTT. Supplemented by reference TRBV29-1 and TRBJ1-1, the full variable domain reads SAVISQKPSRDICQRGTSLTIQCQVDSQVTMMFWYRQQPGQSLTLIATANQGSEATYESGFVIDKFPISRPNLTFSTLTVSNMSPEDSSIYLCSVVRQLNTEAFFGQGTRLTVV.

This sequence joins TRBV7-9 and TRBJ2-3; D is tentatively TRBD1 or TRBD2 (5 bases each). The V and J ends lost 0 bases and 4 bases respectively, with 14 bases between them. CDR1 is SEHNR, CDR2 FQNEAQ, per germline (reference sequence). This CDR3 spans 16 amino acids. The CDR3 DNA is TGTGCCAGCAGCTTAGCGGGGACCAGGGCAGCAGATACGCAGTATTTT. Translated, it gives CASSLAGTRAADTQYF.

The chain couples TRBV7-3 to TRBJ2-3; D is possibly TRBD1 or TRBD2 (6 bases each). The CDR3 is 14 residues long. Germline V gene data show CDR1 as SGHTA and CDR2 as FQGTGA. The V end lost 5 bases, the J end lost 4 bases, and 13 bases lay between the germline ends. The CDR3 sequence: CASSQNGGPDTQYF. The CDR3 region has the DNA TGTGCCAGCAGCCAAAACGGGGGCCCAGATACGCAGTATTTT.

The chain is built from TRBV13 and TRBJ2-1; the match to TRBD2 covers 8 bases. The CDR3 is 16 amino acids. Germline CDR1 and CDR2: PRHDT and FYEKMQ (reference sequence). Losses at the gene ends were 5 bases for V and 2 bases for J; bases not matched to a gene: 8. CDR3 residues: CASSKGLATAYNEQFF. In DNA, the CDR3 is TGTGCCAGCAGCAAAGGACTAGCAACAGCCTACAATGAGCAGTTCTTC.

Worth noting for this clone: The identical CDR3 is also encoded by other nucleotide sequences in the sample. V is TRBV6-1 and J is TRBJ2-7, with unresolved D. V lost 2 bases to trimming and J lost 10 bases, with 18 bases between them. The CDR3 runs 14 residues. Germline loops: CDR1 MNHNS, CDR2 SASEGT. The CDR3 region is CASSEIGSVGEQYF. The CDR3 DNA follows: TGTGCCAGCAGTGAAATAGGCAGTGTAGGCGAACAGTACTTC.

The chain combines TRBV7-2 with TRBJ2-3; D remains ambiguous. Between the trimmed V and J ends, which lost 5 bases and 7 bases, there was a span of 10 bases. The CDR3 sequence is 12 residues long. The germline CDR1 and CDR2 sequences are SGHTA and FQGNSA. CDR3 nucleotide sequence: TGTGCCAGCAGCGTCCAAACCTATACGCAGTATTTT. It specifies CASSVQTYTQYF.

The chain joins TRBV25-1 to TRBJ2-7; 7 positions agree with TRBD1. V trimming: 6 bases; J trimming: 6 bases; junction bases outside the gene matches: 14. The CDR3 contains 15 residues. The germline CDR1 and CDR2 sequences are MGHDK and SYGVNS. DNA for the CDR3: TGTGCCAGCAGCCCGACAGGGTTTGTCATTGGCGAGCAGTACTTC. Protein sequence: CASSPTGFVIGEQYF.

The rearrangement joins TRBV2 to TRBJ1-4; 7 bases match TRBD1. The junction had 5 bases not matched to a gene; V was cut back by 6 bases and J by 10 bases. The CDR3 has 12 residues. CDR1 is SNHLY and CDR2 is FYNNEI in the germline V gene. This chain's CDR3 is CASSWDSGKLFF. In DNA form, the CDR3 reads TGTGCCAGCAGCTGGGACAGTGGAAAACTGTTTTTT. The variable domain in full, with the rest retrieved from reference TRBV2 and TRBJ1-4, is EPEVTQTPSHQVTQMGQEVILRCVPISNHLYFYWYRQILGQKVEFLVSFYNNEISEKSEIFDDQFSVERPDGSNFTLKIRSTKLEDSAMYFCASSWDSGKLFFGSGTQLSVL.

This chain links TRBV6-5 with TRBJ2-3, with D perhaps matching TRBD2 (6 bases). This CDR3 spans 16 amino acids. Germline V gene data show CDR1 as MNHEY and CDR2 as SVGAGI. The V end was cut by 0 bases, the J end by 0 bases, with 10 bases between. The CDR3 region is CASSYSGGTSTDTQYF. CDR3 DNA: TGTGCCAGCAGTTACTCAGGCGGGACGAGCACAGATACGCAGTATTTT.

The rearrangement joins TRBV10-1 to TRBJ2-5; TRBD1 matches 9 bases. This CDR3 comprises 15 residues. Losses at the gene ends were 3 bases for V and 1 base for J; bases not matched to a gene: 3. Germline V gene data show CDR1 as WNHNN and CDR2 as SYGVQD (reference sequence). As DNA, the CDR3 is TGCGCCAGCAGTGAACAGGGACAGGGCCAAGAGACCCAGTACTTC. Its translation is CASSEQGQGQETQYF.

The chain carries TRBV21-1 and TRBJ2-7; the D call TRBD1 from the table was never checked on the DNA. TRBV21-1 is a recognized pseudogene. There are 15 residues in the CDR3. The CDR3 DNA reads TGTGCCAGCAGCAAATTGGGGACAGGGTCCCACGAGCAGTACTTC. Translating it yields CASSKLGTGSHEQYF.

As regards this clone: One junction end does not reproduce the germline sequence, and a read error may be involved. Different DNA sequences within this sample yield the same CDR3. The chain employs TRBV28 and TRBJ1-1, with D hard to call. This CDR3 comprises 14 residues. Germline V gene lookup returns CDR1 MDHEN and CDR2 SYDVKM. CDR3 residues: CASSSLLQWGEAFF. The CDR3 DNA reads TGTGCCAGCAGTTCGCTTCTACAGTGGGGTGAAGCCTTCTTT.

In its sample, this clone was seen once. The chain joins TRBV25-1 to TRBJ2-7; D might be TRBD2 (6 bases). The CDR3 runs to 16 residues. Deletions cut 1 base from V and 0 bases from J, with 13 bases between. Germline CDR1 MGHDK, CDR2 SYGVNS. This CDR3 is CASSESGLSNSYEQYF. DNA of the CDR3: TGTGCCAGCAGTGAATCGGGACTTTCTAACTCCTACGAGCAGTACTTC.

This chain uses TRBV9 with TRBJ2-2; 10 bases agree with TRBD2. Germline-derived CDR1 and CDR2 are SGDLS and YYNGEE. The CDR3 extends over 18 amino acids. V shed 0 bases, J shed 0 bases, and the junction held 5 bases outside the gene matches. In nucleotides, the CDR3 is TGTGCCAGCAGCGTAGTCCTAGCGGGAGCCACGAACACCGGGGAGCTGTTTTTT. Residues: CASSVVLAGATNTGELFF. The whole variable domain, filled in from reference TRBV9 and TRBJ2-2, reads DSGVTQTPKHLITATGQRVTLRCSPRSGDLSVYWYQQSLDQGLQFLIQYYNGEERAKGNILERFSAQQFPDLHSELNLSSLELGDSALYFCASSVVLAGATNTGELFFGEGSRLTVL.

This clone was recorded once. This sequence joins TRBV7-6 and TRBJ2-5; TRBD2 aligns across 8 bases. Germline CDR1 reads SGHVS; CDR2 reads FNYEAQ. The CDR3 extends over 17 amino acids. Unmatched junction bases numbered 9, after V lost 2 bases and J lost 1 base. CDR3 sequence reads: CASSLWGPSGSQETQYF. The CDR3, as DNA: TGTGCCAGCAGCTTATGGGGTCCTAGCGGGTCCCAAGAGACCCAGTACTTC.

This chain connects TRBV5-8 to TRBJ2-2; D possibly corresponds to TRBD1 (5 bases). The CDR3 extends over 15 amino acids. CDR1 and CDR2 (germline): SGHTS, YDEGEE. Between the trimmed V and J ends, which lost 4 bases and 1 base, there was a span of 11 bases. This CDR3 reads CASSSPDRNTGELFF. The CDR3 nucleotides are TGTGCCAGCAGCAGCCCCGACAGGAACACCGGGGAGCTGTTTTTT. The whole variable domain, filled in from reference TRBV5-8 and TRBJ2-2, reads EAGVTQSPTHLIKTRGQQATLRCSPISGHTSVYWYQQALGLGLQFLLWYDEGEERNRGNFPPRFSGRQFPNYSSELNVNALELEDSALYLCASSSPDRNTGELFFGEGSRLTVL.

The chain has TRBV9 and TRBJ2-2; D uncertain. V lost 0 bases to trimming and J lost 7 bases, with 7 bases between them. The CDR3 is made up of 13 amino acids. Germline V gene lookup returns CDR1 SGDLS and CDR2 YYNGEE. CDR3 protein: CASSVAGVGELFF. CDR3 nucleotides: TGTGCCAGCAGCGTAGCGGGCGTCGGGGAGCTGTTTTTT.

This chain links TRBV5-6 with TRBJ2-3, with TRBD1 matching 9 bases. Germline lookup yields CDR1 SGHDT and CDR2 YYEEEE. Unmatched junction bases numbered 3, after V lost 0 bases and J lost 1 base. This CDR3 comprises 16 residues. The CDR3 DNA follows: TGTGCCAGCAGCTTGGCTAGGACAGGGGGCACAGATACGCAGTATTTT. As protein: CASSLARTGGTDTQYF. Supplemented by reference TRBV5-6 and TRBJ2-3, the full variable domain reads DAGVTQSPTHLIKTRGQQVTLRCSPKSGHDTVSWYQQALGQGPQFIFQYYEEEERQRGNFPDRFSGHQFPNYSSELNVNALLLGDSALYLCASSLARTGGTDTQYFGPGTRLTVL.

The V gene is TRBV6-6, the J gene TRBJ1-5, with TRBD1 as a possible D gene (5 bases). The CDR3 contains 15 residues. The germline gives CDR1 MNHNY, CDR2 SVGAGI (reference sequence). The V end lost 6 bases, the J end lost 2 bases, and 14 bases lay between the germline ends. CDR3 sequence (DNA): TGTGCCAGCAGCCGTCGGGGGGGAGGCAATCAGCCCCAGCATTTT. Residues: CASSRRGGGNQPQHF.

J is TRBJ2-2 and V is TRBV28, with D maybe TRBD2 (5 bases). The CDR3 sequence is 14 residues long. CDR1 is MDHEN, CDR2 SYDVKM, per germline. V was trimmed by 3 bases and J by 5 bases, leaving 10 bases between them. CDR3 amino acids: CASSLPTGTGELFF. For the CDR3, the DNA is TGTGCCAGCAGTTTGCCGACGGGGACCGGGGAGCTGTTTTTT.

The chain recombines TRBV11-2 with TRBJ1-3; 8 positions match TRBD1. J gave up 0 bases and V 4 bases, and 11 bases lay outside the gene matches. CDR1 and CDR2 from the germline V gene are SGHAT and FQNNGV. The CDR3 consists of 18 residues. CDR3: CASSSGPRTGISGNTIYF. The CDR3 DNA reads as TGTGCCAGCAGCTCCGGCCCACGGACAGGGATCTCTGGAAACACCATATATTTT.

This rearrangement joins TRBV6-5 to TRBJ2-7; 8 bases are shared with TRBD1. The CDR3 has 15 amino acids. From germline, CDR1 is MNHEY and CDR2 SVGAGI. The junction had 6 bases not matched to a gene; V was cut back by 4 bases and J by 1 base. The CDR3 DNA reads as TGTGCCAGCAGTTCCGACCGGGACAGGTCCTACGAGCAGTACTTC. Residues: CASSSDRDRSYEQYF.

This chain links TRBV27 with TRBJ2-5, with 10 bases lining up with TRBD1. The V gene end was trimmed by 6 bases and the J gene end by 2 bases; junction bases not matched to a gene: 6. This CDR3 comprises 15 residues. The V gene's germline CDR1 is MNHEY and CDR2 SMNVEV (reference sequence). The CDR3 sequence is CASRWTGGWQETQYF. In DNA, the CDR3 is TGTGCCAGCAGGTGGACAGGGGGTTGGCAAGAGACCCAGTACTTC.